This is a list of T cell receptor beta chains from one sample in a study of CD8 T cells in ankylosing spondylitis. TCRdb independently ran MiXCR on the 5' RACE reads; one entry per CDR3 protein. The sample contains roughly 130,000 distinct CDR3 sequences, approximately 8.4% of which appear only once. The sequenced sample was synovial fluid, either unsorted or a sorted T cell fraction (not recorded which). The receptors were gathered from a male donor with ankylosing spondylitis. The CDR3 runs from the conserved cysteine through the conserved F or W. A D gene is named only where the DNA matches it firmly. Clone size is shown for a subset of rows, as once, few, many or a class of expanded clone.

length: 13; D: -; J: TRBJ1-5; size: many; V: TRBV7-2; CDR3: CASSPGDYQPQHF; DNA: TGTGCCAGCAGCCCCGGGGATTATCAGCCCCAGCATTTT
length: 14; D: -; J: TRBJ2-7; size: many; V: TRBV20-1; CDR3: CSGSKGAPSYEQYF; DNA: TGCAGTGGCTCAAAAGGGGCCCCGTCCTACGAGCAGTACTTC
length: 15; D: -; J: TRBJ2-5; size: few; V: TRBV4-3; CDR3: CASSQDFGTEETQYF; DNA: TGCGCCAGCAGCCAAGATTTCGGGACCGAAGAGACCCAGTACTTC
length: 13; D: -; J: TRBJ1-3; size: many; V: TRBV30; CDR3: CAWSVAGGVSIYF; DNA: TGTGCCTGGAGTGTAGCGGGTGGAGTATCCATATATTTT
length: 14; D: TRBD1; J: TRBJ2-7; size: few; V: TRBV20-1; CDR3: CSAPPRTGHYEQYF; DNA: TGCAGTGCTCCGCCCCGGACAGGTCACTACGAGCAGTACTTC
length: 12; D: -; J: TRBJ2-7; size: -; V: TRBV5-6; CDR3: CASSPGHYEQYF; DNA: TGTGCCAGCAGCCCCGGACACTACGAGCAGTACTTC
length: 13; D: -; J: TRBJ2-4; size: -; V: TRBV5-1; CDR3: CASSPRGKNIQYF; DNA: TGCGCCAGCAGTCCGCGTGGGAAAAACATTCAGTACTTC
length: 13; D: TRBD1; J: TRBJ1-1; size: few; V: TRBV29-1; CDR3: CSVVGGQWTEAFF; DNA: TGCAGCGTTGTAGGGGGACAGTGGACTGAAGCTTTCTTT
length: 14; D: TRBD2; J: TRBJ2-4; size: many; V: TRBV20-1; CDR3: CSASPAGDFNIQYF; DNA: TGCAGTGCTAGCCCGGCGGGAGATTTTAACATTCAGTACTTC
length: 14; D: TRBD1; J: TRBJ2-1; size: many; V: TRBV20-1; CDR3: CSAATGGTGNEQFF; DNA: TGCAGTGCTGCGACAGGGGGCACAGGGAATGAGCAGTTCTTC
length: 13; D: TRBD2; J: TRBJ2-1; size: many; V: TRBV6-6; CDR3: CASKSGGHNEQFF; DNA: TGTGCCAGCAAGTCGGGGGGGCACAATGAGCAGTTCTTC
length: 14; D: TRBD2; J: TRBJ2-3; size: -; V: TRBV20-1; CDR3: CSASRPDWGGTQYF; DNA: TGCAGTGCTAGCCGACCAGACTGGGGGGGTACGCAGTATTTT
length: 15; D: TRBD1; J: TRBJ2-1; size: -; V: TRBV12-3/TRBV12-4; CDR3: CASRPGQGAGNEQFF; DNA: TGTGCCAGCAGACCAGGTCAGGGGGCCGGTAATGAGCAGTTCTTC
length: 18; D: -; J: TRBJ1-6; size: many; V: TRBV27; CDR3: CASSRAPNRLGYNSPLHF; DNA: TGTGCCAGCAGTCGAGCCCCTAACAGATTAGGCTATAATTCACCCCTCCACTTT
length: 15; D: -; J: TRBJ1-6; size: many; V: TRBV6-1; CDR3: CASRFPGVTNSPLHF; DNA: TGTGCCAGTCGGTTCCCCGGGGTGACCAATTCACCCCTCCACTTT
length: 14; D: -; J: TRBJ2-1; size: -; V: TRBV11-2; CDR3: CASSFSPLYNEQFF; DNA: TGTGCCAGCAGCTTTTCACCTCTGTACAATGAGCAGTTCTTC
length: 16; D: TRBD2; J: TRBJ2-3; size: many; V: TRBV28; CDR3: CASSLPRTSSWDTQYF; DNA: TGTGCCAGCAGTTTACCCCGGACTAGTTCCTGGGATACGCAGTATTTT
length: 12; D: -; J: TRBJ2-7; size: few; V: TRBV11-2; CDR3: CASSLGRTEQYF; DNA: TGTGCCAGCAGCTTAGGGCGAACCGAGCAGTACTTC
length: 11; D: -; J: TRBJ2-3; size: many; V: TRBV7-2; CDR3: CASSSVTAQYF; DNA: TGTGCCAGCAGCTCGGTTACAGCGCAGTATTTT
length: 15; D: -; J: TRBJ2-1; size: many; V: TRBV12-3/TRBV12-4; CDR3: CASSFQKTTYNEQFF; DNA: TGTGCCAGCAGTTTCCAGAAAACTACTTACAATGAGCAGTTCTTC
length: 11; D: -; J: TRBJ2-1; size: few; V: TRBV27; CDR3: CASSRRGEQFF; DNA: TGTGCCAGCAGTAGAAGGGGAGAGCAGTTCTTC
length: 16; D: -; J: TRBJ2-2; size: few; V: TRBV5-5; CDR3: CASSHDDTGNTGELFF; DNA: TGTGCCAGCAGCCATGACGACACAGGGAACACCGGGGAGCTGTTTTTT
length: 18; D: -; J: TRBJ2-7; size: -; V: TRBV3-1; CDR3: CASSQEVPWTPYYYEQYF; DNA: TGTGCCTCCAGCCAGGAGGTCCCTTGGACACCATATTACTACGAGCAGTACTTC
length: 14; D: TRBD1; J: TRBJ2-3; size: few; V: TRBV19; CDR3: CASSATGQGDTQYF; DNA: TGTGCCAGTAGTGCTACGGGACAGGGAGATACGCAGTATTTT
length: 14; D: TRBD2; J: TRBJ2-1; size: many; V: TRBV7-2; CDR3: CASASGGYYNEQFF; DNA: TGTGCCAGCGCCAGCGGGGGATACTACAATGAGCAGTTCTTC
length: 16; D: TRBD2; J: TRBJ2-1; size: few; V: TRBV20-1; CDR3: CSAKLIAGGPDNEQFF; DNA: TGCAGTGCCAAACTCATAGCGGGAGGGCCGGACAATGAGCAGTTCTTC
length: 12; D: -; J: TRBJ1-1; size: many; V: TRBV5-1; CDR3: CASSQGNTEAFF; DNA: TGCGCCAGCAGCCAGGGGAACACTGAAGCTTTCTTT
length: 16; D: -; J: TRBJ2-3; size: many; V: TRBV2; CDR3: CASTRPTRTSTDTQYF; DNA: TGTGCCAGCACCAGACCGACTAGGACCAGCACAGATACGCAGTATTTT
length: 16; D: TRBD1; J: TRBJ2-3; size: many; V: TRBV4-2; CDR3: CASSQGPGQGSDTQYF; DNA: TGTGCCAGCAGCCAGGGACCGGGACAGGGGTCAGATACGCAGTATTTT
length: 14; D: -; J: TRBJ1-1; size: many; V: TRBV18; CDR3: CASSPSPANTEAFF; DNA: TGTGCCAGCTCACCGTCTCCAGCGAACACTGAAGCTTTCTTT
length: 16; D: -; J: TRBJ2-6; size: -; V: TRBV4-3; CDR3: CASSQVGRAGANVLTF; DNA: TGCGCCAGCAGCCAAGTTGGCAGGGCTGGGGCCAACGTCCTGACTTTC
length: 15; D: -; J: TRBJ1-5; size: few; V: TRBV19; CDR3: CASSMRVGLNQPQHF; DNA: TGTGCCAGTAGTATGCGGGTAGGCTTAAATCAGCCCCAGCATTTT
length: 16; D: -; J: TRBJ2-1; size: -; V: TRBV18; CDR3: CASSPPNRAENNEQFF; DNA: TGTGCCAGCTCACCACCCAACAGGGCGGAAAACAATGAGCAGTTCTTC
length: 16; D: -; J: TRBJ2-6; size: few; V: TRBV7-2; CDR3: CASSLVSRAGANVLTF; DNA: TGTGCCAGCAGCTTAGTTTCACGTGCTGGGGCCAACGTCCTGACTTTC
length: 16; D: -; J: TRBJ1-1; size: few; V: TRBV4-3; CDR3: CASSPRITGMDTEAFF; DNA: TGCGCCAGCAGCCCAAGGATCACAGGGATGGACACTGAAGCTTTCTTT
length: 15; D: -; J: TRBJ2-7; size: many; V: TRBV4-2; CDR3: CASSPGSGFSYEQYF; DNA: TGTGCCAGCAGCCCCGGGAGCGGATTCTCCTACGAGCAGTACTTC
length: 15; D: -; J: TRBJ2-5; size: -; V: TRBV24-1; CDR3: CATSPQGMYQETQYF; DNA: TGTGCCACCAGTCCACAGGGAATGTACCAAGAGACCCAGTACTTC
length: 16; D: -; J: TRBJ1-1; size: few; V: TRBV6-1; CDR3: CASRSPLSRMNTEAFF; DNA: TGTGCCAGCAGGTCGCCTTTGTCACGAATGAACACTGAAGCTTTCTTT
length: 16; D: TRBD2; J: TRBJ2-1; size: many; V: TRBV12-3/TRBV12-4; CDR3: CASSQGGGGARNEQFF; DNA: TGTGCCAGCAGTCAAGGAGGCGGGGGGGCCCGGAATGAGCAGTTCTTC
length: 13; D: -; J: TRBJ2-7; size: -; V: TRBV6-1; CDR3: CASRRDSDYEQYF; DNA: TGTGCCAGCCGGCGTGACAGCGACTACGAGCAGTACTTC